This TCR beta chain was profiled in a study of T cell responses to AZD1222 COVID-19 vaccine. Here immunoSEQ multiplex PCR was the method, and the copy in TCRdb shows in-frame clones only, minus some. This table has about 130,000 clones, less than 95% appearing once. Germline CDR1 is MNHEY and CDR2 is SVGEGT. The CDR3 contains 14 residues. V was clipped by 1 base and J by 4 bases, with 10 bases between them. The receptor's source is an adult in good health. The sample in question was peripheral blood, obtained on day 0 of MenACWY control vaccination. This chain connects TRBV6-2 or TRBV6-3 to TRBJ1-2; no definite D call. The CDR3 loop is CASSYLSGFYGYTF. CDR3 nucleotides: TGTGCCAGCAGTTACTTATCGGGATTCTATGGCTACACCTTC.